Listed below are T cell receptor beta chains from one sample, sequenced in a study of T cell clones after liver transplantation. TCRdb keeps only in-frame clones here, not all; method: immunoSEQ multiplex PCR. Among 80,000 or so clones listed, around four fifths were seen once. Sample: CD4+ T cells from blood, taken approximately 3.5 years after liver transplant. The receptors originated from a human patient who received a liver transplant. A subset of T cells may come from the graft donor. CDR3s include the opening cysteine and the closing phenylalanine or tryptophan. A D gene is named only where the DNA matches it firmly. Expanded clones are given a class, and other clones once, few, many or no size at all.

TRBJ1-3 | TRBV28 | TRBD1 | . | CASRGWTGPGNTIYF | TGTGCCAGCAGGGGATGGACAGGCCCTGGAAACACCATATATTTT
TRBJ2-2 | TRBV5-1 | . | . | CASSPEQGATGELFF | TGCGCCAGCAGCCCGGAACAGGGAGCCACCGGGGAGCTGTTTTTT
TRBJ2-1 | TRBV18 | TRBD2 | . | CASFLAGNNNEQFF | TGTGCCAGCTTCCTAGCGGGGAATAACAATGAGCAGTTCTTC
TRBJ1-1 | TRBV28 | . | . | CAITSDTEAFF | TGTGCCATCACGTCGGACACTGAAGCTTTCTTT
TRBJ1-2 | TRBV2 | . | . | CASRRASTF | TGTGCCAGCCGGCGGGCCAGCACCTTC
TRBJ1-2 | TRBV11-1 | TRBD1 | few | CASSWDSVGYTF | TGTGCCAGCAGCTGGGACAGTGTTGGCTACACCTTC
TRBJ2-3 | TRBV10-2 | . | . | CASTPQGTDTQYF | TGCGCCAGCACGCCGCAGGGAACAGATACGCAGTATTTT
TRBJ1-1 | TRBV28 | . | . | CASRGTQGGTEAFF | TGTGCCAGCAGGGGAACTCAGGGTGGGACTGAAGCTTTCTTT
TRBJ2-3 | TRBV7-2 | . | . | CASSPGLVTDTQYF | TGTGCCAGCAGCCCGGGACTCGTCACAGATACGCAGTATTTT
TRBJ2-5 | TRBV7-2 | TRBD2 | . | CASSASSSGSNVHQETQYF | TGTGCCAGCAGCGCATCCTCTAGCGGGAGTAATGTTCACCAAGAGACCCAGTACTTC
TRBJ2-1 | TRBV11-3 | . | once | CASSLGPREQFF | TGTGCCAGCAGCTTAGGGCCCAGGGAGCAGTTCTTC
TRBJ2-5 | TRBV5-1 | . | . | CASREGQETQYF | TGCGCCAGCAGAGAGGGGCAAGAGACCCAGTACTTC
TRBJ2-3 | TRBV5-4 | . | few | CASSLETDTQYF | TGTGCCAGCAGCTTGGAGACAGATACGCAGTATTTT
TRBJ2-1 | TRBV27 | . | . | CASSLPVGPYHEQFF | TGTGCCAGCAGTTTACCCGTTGGACCCTACCATGAGCAGTTCTTC
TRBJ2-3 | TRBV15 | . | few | CATEKWGTTDTQYF | TGTGCCACAGAAAAGTGGGGGACCACAGATACGCAGTATTTT
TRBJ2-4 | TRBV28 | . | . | CASSFPLPGASKNIQYF | TGTGCCAGCAGTTTTCCCCTCCCAGGTGCTAGCAAAAACATTCAGTACTTC
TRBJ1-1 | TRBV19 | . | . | CASSIVGGTEAFF | TGTGCCAGTAGTATAGTGGGGGGCACTGAAGCTTTCTTT
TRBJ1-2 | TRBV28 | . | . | CASSRGGLRYGYTF | TGTGCCAGCAGCCGGGGGGGGTTAAGGTATGGCTACACCTTC
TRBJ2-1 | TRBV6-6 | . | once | CASSYLAGNYNEQFF | TGTGCCAGCAGTTACTTGGCGGGAAACTACAATGAGCAGTTCTTC
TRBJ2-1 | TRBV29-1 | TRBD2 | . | CSVVASGRNEQFF | TGCAGCGTTGTGGCTAGCGGGAGGAATGAGCAGTTCTTC
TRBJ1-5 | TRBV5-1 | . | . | CASSLTGRNQPQHF | TGCGCCAGCAGCTTAACAGGGAGAAATCAGCCCCAGCATTTT
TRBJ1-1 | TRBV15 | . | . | CATSRGEGLEGFF | TGTGCCACCAGCAGAGGAGAGGGCCTCGAGGGTTTCTTT
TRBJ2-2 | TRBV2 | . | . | CASTLERGAGELFF | TGTGCCAGCACCTTAGAAAGGGGGGCCGGGGAGCTGTTTTTT
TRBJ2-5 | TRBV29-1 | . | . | CSVPTGRGETQYF | TGCAGCGTCCCGACAGGGCGGGGGGAGACCCAGTACTTC
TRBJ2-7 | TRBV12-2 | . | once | CASRFAAGGCGEQYF | TGTGCAAGTCGCTTCGCAGCGGGAGGATGTGGCGAGCAGTACTTC
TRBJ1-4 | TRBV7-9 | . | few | CASRAARVPNEKLFF | TGTGCCAGCAGGGCCGCCAGGGTCCCTAATGAAAAACTGTTTTTT
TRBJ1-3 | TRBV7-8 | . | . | CASSFYRDPGGNTIYF | TGTGCCAGCAGCTTTTACCGGGACCCAGGCGGAAACACCATATATTTT
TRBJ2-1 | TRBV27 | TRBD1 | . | CASSYNLIGQAGDEQFF | TGTGCCAGCAGTTACAACCTGATAGGACAGGCCGGAGATGAGCAGTTCTTC
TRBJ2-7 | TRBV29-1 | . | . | CSVGHDPYEQYF | TGCAGCGTTGGTCACGACCCCTACGAGCAGTACTTC
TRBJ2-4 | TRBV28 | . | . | CASSSLRLAKNIQYF | TGTGCCAGCAGTTCCCTTCGCCTTGCCAAAAACATTCAGTACTTC
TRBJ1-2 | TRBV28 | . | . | CASSPPGRINYGYTF | TGTGCCAGCAGTCCCCCGGGCAGGATAAACTATGGCTACACCTTC
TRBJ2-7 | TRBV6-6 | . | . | CASSRRVGYEQYF | TGTGCCAGCAGCCGCCGGGTGGGTTACGAGCAGTACTTC
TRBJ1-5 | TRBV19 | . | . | CASSMRGQTSNQPQHF | TGTGCCAGTAGTATGAGGGGTCAGACCTCAAATCAGCCCCAGCATTTT
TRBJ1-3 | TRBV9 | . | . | CASSVDDDTIYF | TGTGCCAGCAGCGTAGATGATGACACCATATATTTT
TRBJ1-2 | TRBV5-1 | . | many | CASKSTGQLEGYTF | TGCGCCAGCAAATCTACGGGACAATTGGAAGGCTACACCTTC
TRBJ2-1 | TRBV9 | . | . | CASTSLDYNEQFF | TGTGCCAGTACTTCGTTAGATTACAATGAGCAGTTCTTC
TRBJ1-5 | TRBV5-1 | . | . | CASSLGMDKPQHF | TGCGCCAGCAGCTTGGGCATGGATAAGCCCCAGCATTTT
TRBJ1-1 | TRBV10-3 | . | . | CAISESYDGGIEAFF | TGTGCCATCAGTGAGTCGTATGACGGGGGCATTGAAGCTTTCTTT
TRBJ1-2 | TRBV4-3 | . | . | CASSQEVLGRSNYGYTF | TGCGCCAGCAGCCAAGAAGTGTTGGGCAGATCTAACTATGGCTACACCTTC
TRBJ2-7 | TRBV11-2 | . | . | CASSLGEGATYEQYF | TGTGCCAGCAGCCTAGGGGAGGGGGCAACCTACGAGCAGTACTTC
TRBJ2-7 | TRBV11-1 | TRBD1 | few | CASSPRTGSEQYF | TGTGCCAGCAGCCCGAGGACAGGGAGCGAGCAGTACTTC
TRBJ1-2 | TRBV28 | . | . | CASRKGPNYGYTF | TGTGCCAGCAGAAAGGGACCGAACTATGGCTACACCTTC
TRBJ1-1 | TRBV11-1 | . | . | CASSSDRWNTEAFF | TGTGCCAGCAGCTCCGACAGGTGGAACACTGAAGCTTTCTTT
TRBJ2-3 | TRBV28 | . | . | CASSLSTPSTDTQYF | TGTGCCAGCAGTTTGAGTACGCCCAGCACAGATACGCAGTATTTT
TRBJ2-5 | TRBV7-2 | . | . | CASSLAGVDGQETQYF | TGTGCCAGCAGCTTAGCGGGTGTGGACGGGCAAGAGACCCAGTACTTC
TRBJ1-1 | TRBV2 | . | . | CASSRENTEAFF | TGTGCCAGCAGCCGGGAGAACACTGAAGCTTTCTTT
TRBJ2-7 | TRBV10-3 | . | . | CAIRAGGDFYEQYF | TGTGCCATCAGAGCCGGGGGCGACTTCTACGAGCAGTACTTC
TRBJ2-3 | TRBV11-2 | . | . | CASSPSRGPLISTDTQYF | TGTGCCAGCAGCCCCAGTCGGGGGCCCCTGATAAGCACAGATACGCAGTATTTT
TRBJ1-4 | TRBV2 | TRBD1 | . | CASRPGQVNEKLFF | TGTGCCAGCAGACCGGGACAGGTTAATGAAAAACTGTTTTTT
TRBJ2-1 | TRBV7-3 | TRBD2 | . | CASSPGTSGSSYNEQFF | TGTGCCAGCAGCCCCGGGACTAGCGGGAGCTCCTACAATGAGCAGTTCTTC
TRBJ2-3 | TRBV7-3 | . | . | CASSLKPADTQYF | TGTGCCAGCAGCTTGAAACCCGCAGATACGCAGTATTTT
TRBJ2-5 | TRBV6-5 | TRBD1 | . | CASTVQGPEGETQYF | TGTGCCAGCACCGTACAGGGGCCTGAGGGGGAGACCCAGTACTTC
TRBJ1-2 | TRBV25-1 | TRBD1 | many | CASSEGNRGSYGYTF | TGTGCCAGCAGTGAAGGGAACAGGGGGTCTTATGGCTACACCTTC
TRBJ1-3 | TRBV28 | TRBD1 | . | CASSPWGRGGFGNTIYF | TGTGCCAGCAGTCCCTGGGGCAGGGGGGGATTTGGAAACACCATATATTTT
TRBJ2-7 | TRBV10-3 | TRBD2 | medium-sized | CAIRALAGVGEQYF | TGTGCCATCAGGGCCTTAGCGGGAGTCGGGGAGCAGTACTTC
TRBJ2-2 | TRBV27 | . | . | CASRPGPYNTGELFF | TGTGCCAGCAGACCTGGACCGTATAACACCGGGGAGCTGTTTTTT
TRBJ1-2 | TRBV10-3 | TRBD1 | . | CASGTEVYGYTF | TGTGCCTCAGGGACAGAGGTATATGGCTACACCTTC
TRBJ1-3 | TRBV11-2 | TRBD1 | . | CASSIPTGGDGGNTIYF | TGTGCCAGCAGCATACCGACAGGGGGAGATGGAGGAAACACCATATATTTT
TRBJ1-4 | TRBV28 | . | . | CASSPAGSKRSSNEKLFF | TGTGCCAGCAGTCCCGCAGGGTCGAAGCGATCCTCTAATGAAAAACTGTTTTTT